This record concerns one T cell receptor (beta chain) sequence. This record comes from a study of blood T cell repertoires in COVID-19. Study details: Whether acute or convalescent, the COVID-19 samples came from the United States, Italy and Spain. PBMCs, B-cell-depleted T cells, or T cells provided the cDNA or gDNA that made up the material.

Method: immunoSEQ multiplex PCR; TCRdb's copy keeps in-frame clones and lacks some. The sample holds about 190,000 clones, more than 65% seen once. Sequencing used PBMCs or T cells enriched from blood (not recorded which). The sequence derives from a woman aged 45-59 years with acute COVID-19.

The CDR3, as DNA: TGTGCCAGCAGTGTGATAGGACAGGGAATCATTCAGTACTTC. The encoded protein is CASSVIGQGIIQYF. The genes are TRBV2 and TRBJ2-4, with 8 bases that match TRBD1. With V trimmed by 4 bases and J by 9 bases, 8 bases remained unmatched. Germline CDR1 SNHLY, CDR2 FYNNEI. The CDR3 has 14 residues. Full variable domain (outside the CDR3, taken from reference TRBV2 and TRBJ2-4): EPEVTQTPSHQVTQMGQEVILRCVPISNHLYFYWYRQILGQKVEFLVSFYNNEISEKSEIFDDQFSVERPDGSNFTLKIRSTKLEDSAMYFCASSVIGQGIIQYFGAGTRLSVL.